The 26 T cell receptor beta chains below all came from one sample that was sequenced in a study of early T cells in non-severe SARS-CoV-2 infection. TCRdb used MiXCR to reprocess the 5' RACE reads, holding one entry per CDR3 protein. The sample includes 80,000 to 95,000 distinct CDR3 sequences, over 9% of them seen just once. The sample consisted of whole blood. All receptors derive from an adult who was a healthcare worker with PCR-confirmed SARS-CoV-2 infection or an uninfected control (not recorded which).

This clonotype appeared many times. CDR3 DNA sequence: TGTGCCAGCAGCCCACAAGCGGGACAGGTGAACACTGAAGCTTTCTTT. Translated: CASSPQAGQVNTEAFF. The rearrangement uses TRBV7-2 and TRBJ1-1, with TRBD1 matching over 8 bases. Losses at the gene ends were 5 bases for V and 0 bases for J; bases not matched to a gene: 8. The CDR3 runs 16 residues. Germline CDR1 is SGHTA and CDR2 is FQGNSA.

This chain links TRBV12-3 or TRBV12-4 with TRBJ1-4; D is uncertain. Trimming left V 5 bases short and J 5 bases short, with 9 bases between. CDR3 length: 13 residues. CDR3 DNA sequence: TGTGCCAGCAGTCCTAATTTGAATGAAAAACTGTTTTTT. Translation: CASSPNLNEKLFF.

The rearrangement links TRBV18 to TRBJ2-1; 11 bases fit TRBD2. This CDR3 has 16 amino acids. Germline CDR1 KGHSH, CDR2 LQKENI. V was pared by 6 bases and J by 6 bases, with 10 bases of the junction left unmatched. CDR3 bases: TGTGCCAGCTCCCGAATTCCCGGGACTAGCGGCAATGAGCAGTTCTTC. Translation: CASSRIPGTSGNEQFF.

This clonotype was recorded a few times. The chain uses TRBV11-2 and TRBJ2-1, with D possibly TRBD2 on 5 matching bases. The V gene's germline CDR1 is SGHAT and CDR2 FQNNGV. The CDR3 is made up of 12 amino acids. Trimming stripped 1 base from V and 10 bases from J, with 8 bases between. The CDR3 spells CASSLGPGEQFF. CDR3 nucleotides: TGTGCCAGCAGCTTAGGTCCGGGAGAGCAGTTCTTC.

The J gene is TRBJ2-2, the V gene TRBV11-2, with a tentative D call TRBD2 (6 bases). The CDR3 runs to 15 residues. V lost 4 bases and J lost 4, with 13 bases in between. CDR1 and CDR2 (germline): SGHAT, FQNNGV. DNA for the CDR3: TGTGCCAGCAGCTCTCGACTAGGCGGCACCGGGGAGCTGTTTTTT. The encoded protein is CASSSRLGGTGELFF.

This clonotype was seen repeatedly, ten times or more. The CDR3 region has the DNA TGTGCCAGCAGCTTAGCGGGAGGGCCCGCAGATACGCAGTATTTT. It yields the protein CASSLAGGPADTQYF. The V gene is TRBV7-3, the J gene TRBJ2-3; 9 bases match TRBD2. This CDR3 contains 15 residues. Germline V gene data show CDR1 as SGHTA and CDR2 as FQGTGA. Losses at the gene ends were 2 bases for V and 4 bases for J; bases not matched to a gene: 4. The full variable domain, its missing parts supplied by reference TRBV7-3 and TRBJ2-3, is GAGVSQTPSNKVTEKGKYVELRCDPISGHTALYWYRQSLGQGPEFLIYFQGTGAADDSGLPNDRFFAVRPEGSVSTLKIQRTERGDSAVYLCASSLAGGPADTQYFGPGTRLTVL.

This clonotype occurred a few times. V usage is TRBV4-2 and J usage is TRBJ2-2; unclear D gene. V was clipped by 3 bases and J by 4 bases, with 9 bases between them. This CDR3 region has 14 residues. Germline V gene sequence: CDR1 LGHNA, CDR2 YNFKEQ. In DNA form, the CDR3 reads TGTGCCAGCAGCCAGAATCGGGTCACCGGGGAGCTGTTTTTT. Encoded protein: CASSQNRVTGELFF.

This clonotype was recorded only once. The rearrangement joins TRBV7-2 to TRBJ2-3; D call uncertain. The ends were cut back, 5 bases at V and 1 base at J, with 13 bases in the middle. Germline CDR1 reads SGHTA; CDR2 reads FQGNSA. The CDR3 contains 15 residues. In DNA, the CDR3 is TGTGCCAGCAGCGCTATGGGCGGAGGCACAGATACGCAGTATTTT. This codes for CASSAMGGGTDTQYF. The full variable domain, in which reference TRBV7-2 and TRBJ2-3 provide the parts outside the CDR3, is GAGVSQSPSNKVTEKGKDVELRCDPISGHTALYWYRQSLGQGLEFLIYFQGNSAPDKSGLPSDRFSAERTGGSVSTLTIQRTQQEDSAVYLCASSAMGGGTDTQYFGPGTRLTVL.

V gene TRBV18 combines with J gene TRBJ2-2; no clear D. Trimming took 3 bases from V and 1 from J, leaving 6 bases between them. This CDR3 spans 14 amino acids. Germline V gives CDR1 KGHSH, CDR2 LQKENI. DNA for the CDR3: TGTGCCAGCTCACCCTACGGGAACACCGGGGAGCTGTTTTTT. As protein: CASSPYGNTGELFF.

In this sample, this clonotype turned up a few times. This sequence joins TRBV4-3 and TRBJ2-6; 14 positions match TRBD2. The CDR3 has 19 residues. The J segment lost 7 bases and the V segment lost 4 bases, leaving 12 bases of the junction unmatched. Germline-derived CDR1 and CDR2 are LGHNA and YSLEER. The CDR3 loop is CASSPRTSGRLWGANVLTF. CDR3 nucleotides: TGCGCCAGCAGCCCCCGGACTAGCGGGAGGCTCTGGGGAGCCAACGTCCTGACTTTC.

The gene calls are TRBV19 and TRBJ2-1; D is perhaps TRBD2 (6 bases). Trimming took 3 bases from V and 7 from J, leaving 16 bases between them. Germline CDR1 is LNHDA and CDR2 is SQIVND (reference sequence). The CDR3 runs 15 residues. CDR3 sequence: CASSMTGSSPNEQFF. The CDR3 DNA is TGTGCCAGTAGTATGACCGGGAGTTCCCCTAATGAGCAGTTCTTC.

Ten or more counts support this clonotype. This chain links TRBV11-2 with TRBJ2-1; D is possibly TRBD1 (6 bases). With 5 bases removed from V and 5 bases from J, the gap between germline ends came to 16 bases. Germline V gene data show CDR1 as SGHAT and CDR2 as FQNNGV. The CDR3 extends over 15 amino acids. CDR3 region: CASSRRDTLNNEQFF. The CDR3 DNA sequence: TGTGCCAGCAGCCGCCGGGACACTTTAAACAATGAGCAGTTCTTC.

The table lists this clonotype with a few counts. This chain uses TRBV11-2 with TRBJ2-1, with a weak D call TRBD1 (6 bases). Germline V gene lookup returns CDR1 SGHAT and CDR2 FQNNGV. Trimming left V 5 bases short and J 4 bases short, with 15 bases between. CDR3 length: 15 residues. The CDR3 reads CASSPARGNYNEQFF. CDR3 nucleotides: TGTGCCAGCAGCCCCGCTAGGGGGAATTACAATGAGCAGTTCTTC.

The chain combines TRBV20-1 with TRBJ2-7; 9 bases are shared with TRBD1. J lost 7 bases, V lost 4 bases, and 11 bases had no gene match. This CDR3 spans 14 amino acids. In germline, CDR1 is DFQATT, CDR2 SNEGSKA (reference sequence). Here the CDR3 DNA reads TGCAGTGCTAATGGGGGACAGGGACGGTGGGAGCAGTACTTC. As protein: CSANGGQGRWEQYF.

This chain connects TRBV20-1 to TRBJ1-4; TRBD1 is a possible D gene (6 bases). CDR1 and CDR2 (germline): DFQATT, SNEGSKA (reference sequence). Trimming took off 2 bases at V and 6 bases at J, with 10 bases between the two ends. The CDR3 consists of 13 residues. The chain's CDR3 is CSARSGADEKLFF. DNA of the CDR3: TGCAGTGCTAGATCGGGGGCAGATGAAAAACTGTTTTTT.

This chain uses TRBV16 with TRBJ2-1, with TRBD2 matching over 9 bases. The germline V gene encodes CDR1 KGHSY and CDR2 FQNENV. The CDR3 spans 15 residues. The ends lost 3 bases at V and 6 bases at J; junction bases unmatched: 6. The CDR3 region has the DNA TGTGCCAGCAGCCAGAAGGGACTAGCTATCAATGAGCAGTTCTTC. This encodes CASSQKGLAINEQFF.

This clonotype came up many times. The chain recombines TRBV3-1 with TRBJ2-5; D not certain. V lost 3 bases and J lost 5, with 13 bases in between. The CDR3 is made up of 14 amino acids. Germline CDR1 LGHDT, CDR2 YNNKEL (reference sequence). The CDR3 DNA sequence: TGTGCCAGCAGCCAGTCTAATGTGAGGGAGACCCAGTACTTC. Amino acids: CASSQSNVRETQYF.

This clonotype was observed a handful of times. V gene TRBV28 combines with J gene TRBJ2-3; D is perhaps TRBD1 (5 bases). Germline assignment: CDR1 MDHEN and CDR2 SYDVKM. V lost 2 bases, J lost 1 base, and 7 bases lay in between. This CDR3 has 14 amino acids. CDR3 in amino acids: CASSLLGGTDTQYF. The CDR3 coding sequence is TGTGCCAGCAGTTTACTAGGGGGCACAGATACGCAGTATTTT.

This chain connects TRBV11-1 to TRBJ2-7; D remains unclear. The CDR3 contains 13 residues. V was shortened by 4 bases and J by 3 bases, with 10 bases between the two germline ends. The V gene's germline CDR1 is SGHAT and CDR2 FQDESV (reference sequence). The CDR3 is CASSSNFRYEQYF. CDR3 DNA: TGTGCCAGCAGCTCCAATTTCCGCTACGAGCAGTACTTC. The full variable domain, with the rest looked up from reference TRBV11-1 and TRBJ2-7, is EAEVAQSPRYKITEKSQAVAFWCDPISGHATLYWYRQILGQGPELLVQFQDESVVDDSQLPKDRFSAERLKGVDSTLKIQPAELGDSAMYLCASSSNFRYEQYFGPGTRLTVT.

The rearrangement uses TRBV19 and TRBJ2-2; TRBD2 matches at 12 bases. The CDR3 runs 15 residues. Looked up from germline, CDR1 is LNHDA and CDR2 is SQIVND (reference sequence). With 5 bases clipped from V and 7 bases from J, the junction kept 5 bases outside the gene matches. The CDR3, as DNA: TGTGCCAGTAGTGCCACGGGACTAGCGGGCGGGGAGCTGTTTTTT. Its translation: CASSATGLAGGELFF.

This chain links TRBV2 with TRBJ2-7; perhaps TRBD1 as D (6 bases). The CDR3 sequence is 13 residues long. Germline CDR1 and CDR2: SNHLY and FYNNEI. Trimming removed 8 bases at V and 3 bases at J, with 14 bases between. In nucleotides, the CDR3 is TGTGCCAGCCAAAGACAGGACGTCTACGAGCAGTACTTC. Its protein is CASQRQDVYEQYF.

This clonotype was detected a few times. The V gene is TRBV7-9, the J gene TRBJ1-1; 7 nucleotides align to TRBD1. The ends lost 1 base at V and 5 bases at J; junction bases unmatched: 13. The germline CDR1 and CDR2 sequences are SEHNR and FQNEAQ (reference sequence). The length of the CDR3 is 17 residues. CDR3 sequence: CASSLVAGTASGTEAFF. The CDR3 DNA sequence: TGTGCCAGCAGCTTAGTAGCCGGGACAGCTTCTGGGACTGAAGCTTTCTTT. Full variable domain (outside the CDR3, taken from reference TRBV7-9 and TRBJ1-1): DTGVSQNPRHKITKRGQNVTFRCDPISEHNRLYWYRQTLGQGPEFLTYFQNEAQLEKSRLLSDRFSAERPKGSFSTLEIQRTEQGDSAMYLCASSLVAGTASGTEAFFGQGTRLTVV.

This clonotype showed up just a few times. This chain uses TRBV21-1 with TRBJ1-1; the D call TRBD1 from the table was never checked on the DNA. TRBV21-1 is annotated as a pseudogene. The CDR3 length is 16 residues. This chain's CDR3 is CASSKPPMVANTEAFF. Written as DNA, the CDR3 is TGTGCCAGCAGCAAACCCCCCATGGTGGCCAACACTGAAGCTTTCTTT.

This clonotype occurred a few times. V gene TRBV20-1 combines with J gene TRBJ2-1, with D possibly being TRBD1 (6 bases). The CDR3 runs to 12 residues. With 4 bases removed from V and 8 bases from J, the gap between germline ends came to 12 bases. Germline lookup yields CDR1 DFQATT and CDR2 SNEGSKA (reference sequence). The chain's CDR3 is CSATPQGYEQFF. CDR3 DNA: TGCAGTGCTACTCCACAGGGCTATGAGCAGTTCTTC.

The rearrangement uses TRBV29-1 and TRBJ2-5, with D perhaps TRBD1 (6 bases). Trimming left V 3 bases short and J 2 bases short, with 10 bases between. CDR1 is SQVTM and CDR2 is ANQGSEA in the germline V gene. There are 13 residues in the CDR3. The DNA of the CDR3 is TGCAGCGTTGAGGCTAGGGGGCAAGAGACCCAGTACTTC. This translates into CSVEARGQETQYF.

The rearrangement joins TRBV5-4 to TRBJ2-7; 11 bases are a match to TRBD2. The V segment lost 3 bases and the J segment 0 bases; nucleotides outside the gene matches: 11. The CDR3 extends over 18 amino acids. Germline loops: CDR1 SGHNT, CDR2 YYREEE (reference sequence). DNA for the CDR3: TGTGCCAGCAGCTCCCCTGGACTAGCGGGTAGGAGCTCCTACGAGCAGTACTTC. This gives the protein CASSSPGLAGRSSYEQYF.